The present T cell receptor beta chain was sequenced within a study of T cells in localized non-small cell lung cancer. Only one count was recorded for this clone. Repertoires were generated with immunoSEQ multiplex PCR, while TCRdb's copy carries only in-frame clones and drops some. The sample shows about 74,000 clones, around 85% of them seen only once. This CDR3 contains 15 residues. Germline loops: CDR1 SGHAT, CDR2 FQNNGV. Trimming at V came to 0 bases and at J to 4 bases, leaving 3 bases not matched to a gene. The chain couples TRBV11-2 to TRBJ2-7, with 10 bases lining up with TRBD2. The sequence derives from a female donor older than 55 with stage I lung adenocarcinoma. This sample comprised peripheral blood, obtained before any cancer treatment. CDR3 coding DNA: TGTGCCAGCAGCTTAGAACTAGCGGGGCTGTACGAGCAGTACTTC. This encodes CASSLELAGLYEQYF.